Shown below are 5 T cell receptor beta chains from a single sample sequenced in a study of blood T cell repertoires in COVID-19. Produced via immunoSEQ multiplex PCR; TCRdb's table is partial and in-frame only. The sample comprises some 85,000 clones, 80% to 90% of which are singletons, and under 9.5% rests with the top ten. The material sequenced was peripheral blood. The origin of the receptors is a man aged 50-59 years with acute or convalescent COVID-19.

The V and J genes are TRBV27 and TRBJ1-6, with 9 bases identical to TRBD1. This CDR3 contains 18 residues. Germline trimming cut 6 bases from V and 7 bases from J; bases unmatched to any gene: 16. Germline V gene sequence: CDR1 MNHEY, CDR2 SMNVEV (reference sequence). Here the CDR3 reads CASRSTPGTGYRNSPLHF. DNA for the CDR3: TGTGCCAGCAGGAGCACTCCCGGGACAGGGTACAGGAATTCACCCCTCCACTTT.

The chain combines TRBV6-6 with TRBJ2-3; 8 bases align to TRBD1. The germline V gene encodes CDR1 MNHNY and CDR2 SVGAGI (reference sequence). Trimming removed 4 bases from V and 2 bases from J; junction bases left unmatched: 5. The CDR3 contains 15 residues. For the CDR3, the DNA is TGTGCCAGCAGTTCCAGGGGGCAGGTCACAGATACGCAGTATTTT. Encoded protein: CASSSRGQVTDTQYF.

The chain joins TRBV7-8 to TRBJ1-1; 8 bases are shared with TRBD1. CDR1 is SGHVS, CDR2 FQNEAQ, per germline. V trimming: 3 bases; J trimming: 0 bases; junction bases outside the gene matches: 6. This CDR3 has 16 amino acids. The CDR3 nucleotides read TGTGCCAGCAGCTTGAGAACAGGGGGAGTGAACACTGAAGCTTTCTTT. Its translation: CASSLRTGGVNTEAFF.

This chain links TRBV7-9 with TRBJ2-7, with a tentative D call TRBD1 (6 bases). This CDR3 is built from 15 residues. The germline V gene encodes CDR1 SEHNR and CDR2 FQNEAQ (reference sequence). Deletions cut 2 bases from V and 6 bases from J, with 17 bases between. CDR3 loop: CASSLQGKESPEQYF. The DNA of the CDR3 is TGTGCCAGCAGCTTACAGGGGAAGGAGTCCCCCGAGCAGTACTTC.

The V and J genes are TRBV7-3 and TRBJ2-1; D perhaps matches TRBD1 (6 bases). The V and J ends lost 6 bases and 4 bases respectively, with 10 bases between them. Looked up from germline, CDR1 is SGHTA and CDR2 is FQGTGA. This CDR3 is 13 amino acids long. CDR3 residues: CASSLGQYNEQFF. The CDR3 bases are TGTGCCAGCAGTTTAGGACAGTACAATGAGCAGTTCTTC.